A selection of T cell receptor beta chains follows, all from one sample in a study of memory CD4+ T cells and cytomegalovirus serostatus. Sequencing used immunoSEQ multiplex PCR; TCRdb keeps in-frame clones, though not all of them. The sample has over 35,000 clones; around three quarters are singletons. Sequencing was done on a sample of memory CD4+ T cells from blood. These receptors all stem from an adult in good health and CMV-seronegative. Both conserved end residues are part of each CDR3. Each record gives: CDR3 protein, CDR3 DNA, clone size, D gene, J gene, V gene. The D gene is left open where the match is weak. Clone size is stated in some rows and not others, as once, few, many or a class when expanded.

CASSQSPDSFYGYTF TGCGCCAGCAGCCAAAGCCCCGACAGCTTCTATGGCTACACCTTC few NA TRBJ1-2 TRBV4-1
CASSQEQGNTEAFF TGCGCCAGCAGCCAAGAGCAGGGGAACACTGAAGCTTTCTTT NA NA TRBJ1-1 TRBV4-1
CASSSSTGGGQPQHF TGTGCCAGCAGCTCATCGACAGGGGGCGGACAGCCCCAGCATTTT NA TRBD1 TRBJ1-5 TRBV7-9
CASSLLPRVDTEAFF TGTGCCAGCAGCCTCCTACCGCGGGTGGACACTGAAGCTTTCTTT medium-sized NA TRBJ1-1 TRBV7-9
CASSWDQSGGRETQYF TGCGCCAGCAGCTGGGACCAAAGCGGGGGGAGAGAGACCCAGTACTTC NA TRBD2 TRBJ2-5 TRBV5-1
CASSLGTLNQETQYF TGTGCCAGCAGCTTGGGCACCCTGAACCAAGAGACCCAGTACTTC NA NA TRBJ2-5 TRBV7-2
CASSVGLSQPQHF TGTGCCAGCAGCGTAGGACTCAGTCAGCCCCAGCATTTT NA NA TRBJ1-5 TRBV9
CASSLARGSTDTQYF TGTGCCAGCAGCTTAGCGCGGGGGAGCACAGATACGCAGTATTTT NA TRBD2 TRBJ2-3 TRBV7-2
CATSRVGARSEKLFF TGTGCCACCAGCAGAGTAGGGGCGCGGAGTGAAAAACTGTTTTTT NA NA TRBJ1-4 TRBV15
CASSPLVGQGNYGYTF TGTGCCAGCAGCCCCCTTGTGGGACAGGGGAACTATGGCTACACCTTC NA TRBD1 TRBJ1-2 TRBV27
CASSATGEQYF TGTGCCAGCAGCGCGACAGGCGAGCAGTACTTC NA NA TRBJ2-7 TRBV5-6
CASSLIQGHEQYF TGTGCCAGCAGCTTAATCCAGGGACACGAGCAGTACTTC NA NA TRBJ2-7 TRBV7-9
CASSPPGLEPEAFF TGCGCCAGCAGCCCCCCCGGGCTCGAACCTGAAGCTTTCTTT few NA TRBJ1-1 TRBV4-1
CASSLKRQGFSGNTIYF TGTGCCAGCAGCCTAAAACGACAGGGATTCTCTGGAAACACCATATATTTT NA TRBD1 TRBJ1-3 TRBV7-2
CASSGQGWGNYGYTF TGTGCCAGCAGTGGCCAGGGTTGGGGGAACTATGGCTACACCTTC NA NA TRBJ1-2 TRBV6-1
CAWSEGGMNTEAFF TGTGCCTGGAGTGAGGGGGGGATGAACACTGAAGCTTTCTTT NA NA TRBJ1-1 TRBV30
CASTNTGQPQSGYTF TGCGCCAGCACCAATACGGGACAGCCTCAGAGCGGCTACACCTTC NA TRBD1 TRBJ1-2 TRBV5-1
CASILGGTNTGELFF TGTGCCAGCATACTTGGGGGGACGAACACCGGGGAGCTGTTTTTT NA NA TRBJ2-2 TRBV7-2
CASSLEKSSYEQYF TGTGCCAGCAGTCTCGAGAAGAGCTCCTACGAGCAGTACTTC NA NA TRBJ2-7 TRBV2
CASGLSRQGVGSPLHF TGTGCTAGTGGTTTGAGTAGGCAGGGGGTCGGTTCACCCCTCCACTTT NA TRBD1 TRBJ1-6 TRBV12-5
CASSQGLSTDTQYF TGCGCCAGCAGCCAGGGACTTAGCACAGATACGCAGTATTTT NA NA TRBJ2-3 TRBV5-1
CASSVRPSGSPLHF TGTGCCAGCAGTGTAAGACCCTCCGGCTCACCCCTCCACTTT few NA TRBJ1-6 TRBV25-1
CASSDETGSLAFF TGTGCCAGCAGCGATGAGACGGGGTCTTTAGCTTTCTTT NA NA TRBJ1-1 TRBV21-1
CASSLEGTGLGNTIYF TGTGCCAGCAGCTTAGAAGGGACAGGTCTAGGAAACACCATATATTTT NA TRBD1 TRBJ1-3 TRBV7-6
CASSQDLGAAYEQYF TGTGCCAGCAGCCAAGATCTAGGCGCAGCCTACGAGCAGTACTTC NA NA TRBJ2-7 TRBV4-2
CASSENTEAFF TGTGCCAGCAGCGAAAACACTGAAGCTTTCTTT NA NA TRBJ1-1 TRBV6-6
CASSGTDATGELFF TGTGCCAGCAGTGGGACAGACGCCACCGGGGAGCTGTTTTTT NA NA TRBJ2-2 TRBV6-1